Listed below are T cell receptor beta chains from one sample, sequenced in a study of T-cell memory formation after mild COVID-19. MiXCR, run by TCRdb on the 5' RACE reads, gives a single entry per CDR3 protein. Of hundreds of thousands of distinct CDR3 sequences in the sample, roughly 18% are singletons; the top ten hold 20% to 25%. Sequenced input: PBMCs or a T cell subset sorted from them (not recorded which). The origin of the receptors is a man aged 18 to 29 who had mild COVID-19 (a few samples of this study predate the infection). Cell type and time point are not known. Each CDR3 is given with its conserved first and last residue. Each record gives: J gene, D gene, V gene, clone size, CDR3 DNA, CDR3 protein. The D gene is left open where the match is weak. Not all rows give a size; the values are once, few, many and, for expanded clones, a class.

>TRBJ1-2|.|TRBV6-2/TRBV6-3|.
TGTGCCAGCAGTTCCAGGACTATTGGGTTCTATGACTACACCTTC
CASSSRTIGFYDYTF
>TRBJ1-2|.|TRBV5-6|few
TGTGCCAGCAGCTTGGCGCCAGGGACCCTAGTCTGGGGCTACACCTTC
CASSLAPGTLVWGYTF
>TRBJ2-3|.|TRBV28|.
TGTGCCAGCAGTTTACCCATCCCTAGCACAGATACGCAGTATTTT
CASSLPIPSTDTQYF
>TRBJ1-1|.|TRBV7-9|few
TGTGCCAGCAGCTTCATTGCAGAGGGCCCTGGAGCTTTCTTT
CASSFIAEGPGAFF
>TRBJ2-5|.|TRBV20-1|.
TGCAGTGCTGGACAATCGGGAGAGACCCAGTACTTC
CSAGQSGETQYF
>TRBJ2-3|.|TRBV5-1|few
TGCGCCAGCAAGAACGGAGGCACAGATACGCAGTATTTT
CASKNGGTDTQYF
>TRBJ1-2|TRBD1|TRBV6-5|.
TGTGCCAGCTCCCCCACAGGGGGTCCCTACTATGGCTACACCTTC
CASSPTGGPYYGYTF
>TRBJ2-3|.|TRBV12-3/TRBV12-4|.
TGTGCCAGCAAGTGGCTAGCAGGGGATACGCAGTATTTT
CASKWLAGDTQYF
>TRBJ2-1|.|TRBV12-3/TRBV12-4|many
TGTGCCAGCAGCCACCGGGACCGCGGGCATGAGCAGTTCTTC
CASSHRDRGHEQFF
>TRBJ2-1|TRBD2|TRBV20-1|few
TGCAGTGCTATCCCGGGGGGATCCTACAATGAGCAGTTCTTC
CSAIPGGSYNEQFF
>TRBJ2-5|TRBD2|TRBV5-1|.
TGCGCCAGCAGCTTGGGACTAGCGGGGAAAGAGACCCAGTACTTC
CASSLGLAGKETQYF
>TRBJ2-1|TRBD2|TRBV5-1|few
TGCGCCAGCAGCTTCAATCCAGCGGGGGTCTCCTACAATGAGCAGTTCTTC
CASSFNPAGVSYNEQFF
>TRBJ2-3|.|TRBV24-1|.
TGTGCCACCAGTGATTTGCATGGAGATACGCAGTATTTT
CATSDLHGDTQYF
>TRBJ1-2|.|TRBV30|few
TGTGCCTGGAGTGTGGGGACTTATGGCTACACCTTC
CAWSVGTYGYTF
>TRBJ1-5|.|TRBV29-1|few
TGCAGCGCGGGGCGGGACAGCAATCAGCCCCAGCATTTT
CSAGRDSNQPQHF
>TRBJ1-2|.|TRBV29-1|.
TGCAGCGTTGGGGACGTATCTAACTATGGCTACACCTTC
CSVGDVSNYGYTF
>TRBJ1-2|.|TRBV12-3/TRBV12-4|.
TGTGCCAGCAGCCCAATAGGGAATTGGTATGGCTACACCTTC
CASSPIGNWYGYTF
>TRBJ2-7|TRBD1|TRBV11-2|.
TGTGCCAGCAGCTTAGGTCGAGGACAGGGGACTCCCTACGAGCAGTACTTC
CASSLGRGQGTPYEQYF
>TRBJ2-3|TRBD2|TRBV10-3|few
TGTGCCATCAGTGAGGGGGTAGCGGGGGGGCCTGAAGATACGCAGTATTTT
CAISEGVAGGPEDTQYF
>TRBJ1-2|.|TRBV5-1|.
TGCGCCAGCAGCTTAACAGGGATAGGAAAAGGCTACACCTTC
CASSLTGIGKGYTF
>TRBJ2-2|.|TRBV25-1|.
TGTGCCAGCAAAAGCAACAGAGGCTACACCGGGGAGCTGTTTTTT
CASKSNRGYTGELFF
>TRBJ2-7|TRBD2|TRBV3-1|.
TGTGCCAGCAGCCAAGTGCTAGCGGGAGGGGACGAGCAGTACTTC
CASSQVLAGGDEQYF
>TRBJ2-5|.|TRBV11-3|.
TGTGCCAGCAGCTTCGCAGGGAGAGGGTTGGAAGAGACCCAGTACTTC
CASSFAGRGLEETQYF
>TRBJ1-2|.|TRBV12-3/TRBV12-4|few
TGTGCCAGCAGTTTGTACAGGGTTGGCGGCTACACCTTC
CASSLYRVGGYTF
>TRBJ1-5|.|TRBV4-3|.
TGCGCCAGCAGCCGAGATTCAGGGTATGATCAGCCCCAGCATTTT
CASSRDSGYDQPQHF
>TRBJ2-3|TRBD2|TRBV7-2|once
TGTGCCAGCAGTTCACTAAAAGGACTAGCGGGGAACACAGATACGCAGTATTTT
CASSSLKGLAGNTDTQYF
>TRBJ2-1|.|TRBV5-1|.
TGCGCCAGCAGCGAACAGGCACGCAATGAGCAGTTCTTC
CASSEQARNEQFF